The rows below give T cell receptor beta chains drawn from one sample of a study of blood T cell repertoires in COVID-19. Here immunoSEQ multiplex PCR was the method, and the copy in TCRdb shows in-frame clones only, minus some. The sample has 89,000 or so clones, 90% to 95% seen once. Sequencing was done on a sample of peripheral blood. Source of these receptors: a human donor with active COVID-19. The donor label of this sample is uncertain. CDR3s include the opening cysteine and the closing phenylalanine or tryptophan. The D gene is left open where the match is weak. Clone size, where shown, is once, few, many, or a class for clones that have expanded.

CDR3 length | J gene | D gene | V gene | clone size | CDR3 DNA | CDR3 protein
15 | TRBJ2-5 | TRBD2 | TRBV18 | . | TGTGCCAGCTCACCAACGCTAGCGGGAAAGGGGACCCAGTACTTC | CASSPTLAGKGTQYF
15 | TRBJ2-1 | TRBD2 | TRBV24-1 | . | TGTGCCACCAGTGCAACGGCGGGAGTGCAAAATGAGCAGTTCTTC | CATSATAGVQNEQFF
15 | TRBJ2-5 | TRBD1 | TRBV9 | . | TGTGCCAGCAGCGTAGAGGGCAGGGGGCAAGAGACCCAGTACTTC | CASSVEGRGQETQYF
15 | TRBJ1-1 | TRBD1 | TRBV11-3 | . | TGTGCCAGCAGCCGACGACAGGGGGCAGGCACTGAAGCTTTCTTT | CASSRRQGAGTEAFF
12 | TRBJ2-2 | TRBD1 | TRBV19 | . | TGTGCCAGTGGACAGGGTGCCGGGGAGCTGTTTTTT | CASGQGAGELFF
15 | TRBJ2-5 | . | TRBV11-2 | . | TGTGCCAGCAGCTTAGGCTCCGGACAGTACGAGACCCAGTACTTC | CASSLGSGQYETQYF
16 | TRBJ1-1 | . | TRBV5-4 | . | TGTGCCAGCGGCGGGAGGTTATCAGGAGGGGACACTGAAGCTTTCTTT | CASGGRLSGGDTEAFF
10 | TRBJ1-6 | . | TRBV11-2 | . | TGTGCCAGCGGGGAGTCCCCCCTCCACTTT | CASGESPLHF
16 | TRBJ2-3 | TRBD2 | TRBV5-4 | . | TGTGCCAGCAGCAAGGGGACTAGCGGGAGCGCAGATACGCAGTATTTT | CASSKGTSGSADTQYF
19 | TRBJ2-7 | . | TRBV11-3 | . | TGTGCCAGCACCCTAGGGCCCTTGGCAGGGGTTACCTGCTCCTACGAGCAGTACTTC | CASTLGPLAGVTCSYEQYF
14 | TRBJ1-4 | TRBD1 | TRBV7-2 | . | TGTGCCAGCAGCCCGGGACAGACGCGCGAAAAACTGTTTTTT | CASSPGQTREKLFF
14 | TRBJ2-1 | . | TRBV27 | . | TGTGCCAGCAGGGGCCGGGACGGAGGGAATGAGCAGTTCTTC | CASRGRDGGNEQFF
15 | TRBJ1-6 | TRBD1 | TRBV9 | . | TGTGCCAGCAGCGAATCACAGGGGGTGAATTCACCCCTCCACTTT | CASSESQGVNSPLHF
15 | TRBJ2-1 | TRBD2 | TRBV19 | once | TGTGCCAGCCAACTAGGACTAGCAGGGACTAATGAGCAGTTCTTC | CASQLGLAGTNEQFF
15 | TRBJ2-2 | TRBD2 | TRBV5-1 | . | TGCGCCAGCAGCCTAGCGGGAGGGAACACCGGGGAGCTGTTTTTT | CASSLAGGNTGELFF
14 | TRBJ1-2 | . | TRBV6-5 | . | TGTGCCAGCAGTTATGGTACAGGCGACTATGGCTACACCTTC | CASSYGTGDYGYTF
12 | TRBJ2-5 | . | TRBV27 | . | TGTGCCAGCACCCAAACGGAGGAGACCCAGTACTTC | CASTQTEETQYF
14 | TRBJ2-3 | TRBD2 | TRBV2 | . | TGTGCCAGCAGCCCGACTAGCGGGAGAGCCACGCAGTATTTT | CASSPTSGRATQYF